One T cell receptor (beta chain) is described in this entry. These data come from a study of OX40 agonist ivuxolimab in advanced cancers. Overall study: Patients were dosed intravenously with ivuxolimab at 0.01 to 10 mg/kg every 2 weeks. Partial responses were observed in three patients, of whom one had hepatocellular carcinoma and two had cutaneous melanoma.

The table came from immunoSEQ multiplex PCR; TCRdb's copy has only in-frame clones and leaves some out. Of just under 100,000 clones detected, around 94% appear once; the ten largest clones hold 0.15% to 0.2%. Germline CDR1 is SNHLY and CDR2 is FYNNEI. The CDR3 has 18 amino acids. J gave up 0 bases and V 6 bases, and 11 bases lay outside the gene matches. Blood samples were obtained at baseline, cycle 4 day 1, and cycle 7 day 1. The chain links TRBV2 to TRBJ1-5, with 10 bases identical to TRBD1. The TCR comes from an adult with an advanced solid tumor such as melanoma, head and neck, liver or kidney cancer. The input for sequencing was CD4+ or CD8+ T cells sorted from blood, taken in a trial of the OX40 agonist ivuxolimab. This CDR3 is CASRPRDRGLYSNQPQHF. The CDR3 DNA is TGTGCCAGCAGGCCCCGGGACAGGGGACTCTATAGCAATCAGCCCCAGCATTTT.